The source of this T cell receptor beta chain is a study of blood T cell repertoires in COVID-19. Study details: COVID-19 samples from acute and convalescent phases originated in the United States, Italy and Spain. The analysed material was cDNA or gDNA that came from T cells, B-cell-depleted T cells, or PBMCs.

In the authors' methods: Researchers report that nucleated cell counts were estimated from reference gene primer amplification. Sequenced by immunoSEQ multiplex PCR; TCRdb stores in-frame clones only, minus some. V and J calls and clone size come straight from that table; D and trimming were deduced from the DNA. The table records hundreds of thousands of clones, 90% to 95% of them present only once. The CDR3 is 14 residues long. Per germline, CDR1 SEHNR and CDR2 FQNEAQ (reference sequence). V was pared by 5 bases and J by 4 bases, with 7 bases of the junction left unmatched. The clonotype was recovered from a woman aged 18-30 years who had recovered from COVID-19. The gene calls are TRBV7-9 and TRBJ2-5; TRBD1 matches at 7 bases. The sample taken for sequencing was peripheral blood. CDR3 sequence reads: CASSPGDRLETQYF. CDR3 in DNA: TGTGCCAGCAGCCCTGGGGACAGATTAGAGACCCAGTACTTC.